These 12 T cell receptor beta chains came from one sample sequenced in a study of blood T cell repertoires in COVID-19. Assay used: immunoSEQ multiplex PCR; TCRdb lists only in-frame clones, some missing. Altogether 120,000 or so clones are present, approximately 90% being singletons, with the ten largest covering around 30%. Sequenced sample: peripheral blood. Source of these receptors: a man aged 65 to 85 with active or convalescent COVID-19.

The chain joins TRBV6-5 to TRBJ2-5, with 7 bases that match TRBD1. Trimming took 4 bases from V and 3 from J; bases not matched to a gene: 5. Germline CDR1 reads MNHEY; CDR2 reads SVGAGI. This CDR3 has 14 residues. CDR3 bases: TGTGCCAGCAGTTTTACAGGGGCCGAAGAGACCCAGTACTTC. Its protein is CASSFTGAEETQYF.

The CDR3 DNA reads TGCAGCGTTGGATGGAGCGGGAGGGCCCCAGATACGCAGTATTTT. Translated, it gives CSVGWSGRAPDTQYF. This sequence joins TRBV29-1 and TRBJ2-3; 10 bases match TRBD2. The CDR3 totals 15 residues. Germline V gene data show CDR1 as SQVTM and CDR2 as ANQGSEA. The V gene end was trimmed by 4 bases and the J gene end by 4 bases; junction bases not matched to a gene: 8.

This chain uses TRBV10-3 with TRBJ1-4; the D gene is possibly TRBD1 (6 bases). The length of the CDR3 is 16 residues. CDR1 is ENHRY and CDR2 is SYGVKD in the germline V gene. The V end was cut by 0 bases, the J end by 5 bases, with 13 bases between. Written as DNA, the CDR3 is TGTGCCATCAGTGAGTCGGGGGCACCCAGAAATGAAAAACTGTTTTTT. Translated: CAISESGAPRNEKLFF.

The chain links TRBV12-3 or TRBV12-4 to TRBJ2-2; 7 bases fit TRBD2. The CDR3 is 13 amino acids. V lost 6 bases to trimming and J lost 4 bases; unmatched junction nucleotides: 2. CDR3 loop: CASRAGPTGELFF. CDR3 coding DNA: TGTGCCAGCAGAGCGGGACCCACCGGGGAGCTGTTTTTT.

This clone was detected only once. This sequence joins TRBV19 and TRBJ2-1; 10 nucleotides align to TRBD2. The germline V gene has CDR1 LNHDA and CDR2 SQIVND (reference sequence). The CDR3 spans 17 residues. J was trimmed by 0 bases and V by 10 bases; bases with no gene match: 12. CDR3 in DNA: TGTGCCACCAGCGGGAGGGTTCTTCGTAGCTCCTACAATGAGCAGTTCTTC. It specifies CATSGRVLRSSYNEQFF.

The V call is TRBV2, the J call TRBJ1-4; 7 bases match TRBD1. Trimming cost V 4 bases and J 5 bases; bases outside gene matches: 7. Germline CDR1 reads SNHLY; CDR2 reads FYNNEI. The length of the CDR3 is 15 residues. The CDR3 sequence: CASSVMTGRNEKLFF. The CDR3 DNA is TGTGCCAGCAGTGTGATGACAGGGAGAAATGAAAAACTGTTTTTT.

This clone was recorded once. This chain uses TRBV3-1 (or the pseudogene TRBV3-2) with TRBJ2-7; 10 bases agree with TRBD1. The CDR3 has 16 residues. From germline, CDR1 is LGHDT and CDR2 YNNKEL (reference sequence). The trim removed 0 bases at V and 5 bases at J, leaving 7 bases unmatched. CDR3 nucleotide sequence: TGTGCCAGCAGCCAAGATGGATCCGGGACAGGGGACGAGCAGTACTTC. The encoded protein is CASSQDGSGTGDEQYF.

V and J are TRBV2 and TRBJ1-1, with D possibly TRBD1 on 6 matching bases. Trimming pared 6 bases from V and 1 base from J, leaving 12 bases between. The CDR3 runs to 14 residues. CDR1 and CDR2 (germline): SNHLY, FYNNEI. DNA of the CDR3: TGTGCCAGCAGGCCTCGAGGGGGGAACACTGAAGCTTTCTTT. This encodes CASRPRGGNTEAFF.

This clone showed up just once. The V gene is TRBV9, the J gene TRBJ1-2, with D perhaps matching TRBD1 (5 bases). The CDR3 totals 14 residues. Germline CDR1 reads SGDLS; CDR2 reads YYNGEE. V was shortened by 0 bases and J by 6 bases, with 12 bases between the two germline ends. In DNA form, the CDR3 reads TGTGCCAGCAGCGTAGCGCCAGGGATCCATGGCTACACCTTC. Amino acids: CASSVAPGIHGYTF.

DNA of the CDR3: TGTGCCAGCAGTTACTTATCACAGGGGGCCTACGAGCAGTACTTC. Amino acids: CASSYLSQGAYEQYF. The chain links TRBV6-6 to TRBJ2-7; 8 bases map to TRBD1. Per the germline V gene, CDR1 is MNHNY and CDR2 is SVGAGI (reference sequence). The V and J ends lost 1 base and 2 bases, in that order; junction bases with no gene match: 4. This CDR3 has 15 amino acids.

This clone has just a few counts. CDR3 nucleotide sequence: TGTGCCAGCAGCCCGGGACAGGGCGTATTTGGAAACACCATATATTTT. Translated: CASSPGQGVFGNTIYF. The V gene is TRBV28, the J gene TRBJ1-3, with TRBD1 matching over 9 bases. Germline CDR1 reads MDHEN; CDR2 reads SYDVKM. The ends lost 6 bases at V and 3 bases at J; junction bases unmatched: 9. The CDR3 consists of 16 residues.

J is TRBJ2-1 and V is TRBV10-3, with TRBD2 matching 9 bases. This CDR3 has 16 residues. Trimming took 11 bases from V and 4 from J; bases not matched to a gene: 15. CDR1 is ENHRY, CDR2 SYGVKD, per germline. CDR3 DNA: TGTGCCCTCCGAGCTAGCGGGAACGAACTTTACAATGAGCAGTTCTTC. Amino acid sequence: CALRASGNELYNEQFF.